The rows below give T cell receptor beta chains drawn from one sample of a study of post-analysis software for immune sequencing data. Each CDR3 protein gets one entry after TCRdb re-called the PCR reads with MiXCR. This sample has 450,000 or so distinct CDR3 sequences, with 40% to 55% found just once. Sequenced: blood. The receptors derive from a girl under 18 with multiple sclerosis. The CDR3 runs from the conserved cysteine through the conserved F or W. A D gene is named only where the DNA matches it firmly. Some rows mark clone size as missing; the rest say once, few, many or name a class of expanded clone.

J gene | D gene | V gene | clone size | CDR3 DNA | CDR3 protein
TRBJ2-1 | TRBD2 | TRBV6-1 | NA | TGTGCCAGCACGACTAGCGGGAGAGGGAATGAGCAGTTCTTC | CASTTSGRGNEQFF
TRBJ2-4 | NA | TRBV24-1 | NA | TGTGCCACCACTGATGACCTCTACAATGAGCAGTACTTC | CATTDDLYNEQYF
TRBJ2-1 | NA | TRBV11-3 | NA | TGTGCCAGCAGCTTAGTCAGGGCCGCCGAGCAGTTCTTC | CASSLVRAAEQFF
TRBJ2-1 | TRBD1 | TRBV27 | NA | TGTGCCAGCAGGACAGGGCCATCCTACAATGAGCAGTTCTTC | CASRTGPSYNEQFF
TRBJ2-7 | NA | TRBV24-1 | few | TGTGCCACCAGTGATCATAAGACAGGGAGGTACGAGCAGTACTTC | CATSDHKTGRYEQYF
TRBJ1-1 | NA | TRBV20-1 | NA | TGCAGTGCTAGAGATCTGGCGGGGAACACTGAAGCTTTCTTT | CSARDLAGNTEAFF
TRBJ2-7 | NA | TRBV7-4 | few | TGTGCCAGGAGATTTGTGCCGCGGACGTACGAGCAGTACTTC | CARRFVPRTYEQYF
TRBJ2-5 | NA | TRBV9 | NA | TGTGCCAGCAGCGTGCCGGACAGCCAAGAGACCCAGTACTTC | CASSVPDSQETQYF
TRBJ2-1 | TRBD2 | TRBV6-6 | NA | TGTGCCAGCACCTCTACCAGCGGGATAAGCGGTGAGCAGTTCTTC | CASTSTSGISGEQFF
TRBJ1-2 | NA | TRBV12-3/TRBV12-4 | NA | TGTGCCAGCAGTTTCGTCAGGGCTGGTGGCTACACCTTC | CASSFVRAGGYTF
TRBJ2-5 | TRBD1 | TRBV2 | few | TGTGCCAGCAAGACCGACAGGGTTAATGGTGAGCAGTACTTC | CASKTDRVNGEQYF
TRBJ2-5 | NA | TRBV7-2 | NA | TGTGCCAGCAGCTCCAGGGTTTGGGAGACCCAGTACTTC | CASSSRVWETQYF
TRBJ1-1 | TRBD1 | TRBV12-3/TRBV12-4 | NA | TGTGCCAGCGGGGAGACAGGGTTGGGCACTGAAGCTTTCTTT | CASGETGLGTEAFF
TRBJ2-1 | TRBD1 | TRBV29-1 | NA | TGCAGCGTTGATGGGGACAGGGATCACAATGAGCAGTTCTTC | CSVDGDRDHNEQFF
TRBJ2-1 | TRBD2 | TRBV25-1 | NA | TGTGCCAGCAGTGCGGGGACTAGCGGGAGTGGGTCCTACAATGAGCAGTTCTTC | CASSAGTSGSGSYNEQFF
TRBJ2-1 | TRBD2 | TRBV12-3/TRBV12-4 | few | TGTGCCAGCAGTTTAACTAGCGGGGCTCCCATCCAGCAGTTCTTC | CASSLTSGAPIQQFF
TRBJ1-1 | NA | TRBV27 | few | TGTGCCAGCAGTTTCGGGACGGAGAACACTGAAGCTTTCTTT | CASSFGTENTEAFF
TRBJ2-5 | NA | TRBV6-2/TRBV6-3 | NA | TGTGCCAGCAGTAGACCCGTGGAAGAGACCCAGTACTTC | CASSRPVEETQYF
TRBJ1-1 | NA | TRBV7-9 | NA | TGTGCCAGCAGCCCCCAATTAGGACGGGAGAGGACTGAAGCTTTCTTT | CASSPQLGRERTEAFF
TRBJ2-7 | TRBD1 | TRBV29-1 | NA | TGCAGCGTTGGGCGGGACAGGGACTCCTACGAGCAGTACTTC | CSVGRDRDSYEQYF
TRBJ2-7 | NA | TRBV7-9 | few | TGTGCCAGCGGCCCCGACCGACTGGAGCGAGAGCAGTACTTC | CASGPDRLEREQYF
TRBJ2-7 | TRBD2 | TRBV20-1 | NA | TGCAGTGCTGAAGTACTAGCGGTCCCCTCCTACGAGCAGTACTTC | CSAEVLAVPSYEQYF
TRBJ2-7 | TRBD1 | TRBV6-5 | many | TGTGCCAGCAGTTCAGGACAGGGGGCCAACGAGCAGTACTTC | CASSSGQGANEQYF
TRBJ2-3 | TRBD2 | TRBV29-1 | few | TGCAGCGTCAGGAGGGAGGGCGGGGATACGCAGTATTTT | CSVRREGGDTQYF
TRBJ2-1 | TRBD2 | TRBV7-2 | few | TGTGCCAGCAGCCTACGGGGGACTAGCGGGGGCCGGTCCTACAATGAGCAGTTCTTC | CASSLRGTSGGRSYNEQFF
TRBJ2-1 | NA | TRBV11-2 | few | TGTGCCAGTAGCTTAGAGGAGGGGAGCTCCTACAATGAGCAGTTCTTC | CASSLEEGSSYNEQFF